A single sample gave rise to the 22 T cell receptor beta chains below, sequenced in a study of beta chain features in type 1 diabetes (dated by TCRdb to the late 2010s). These receptors have no known antigen. General study outcomes and caveats: In all four CD4+ subsets, TCRB CDR3 length was moderately but significantly shorter in type 1 diabetes patients.

The library was built by means of the immunoSEQ multiplex PCR assay. The High Capacity cDNA Reverse Transcription Kit was used to reverse transcribe all of the isolated RNA, meaning that expressed TCRB transcripts were what got sequenced. Sourced from immuneACCESS, this table was stored by TCRdb with only in-frame sequences that have V and J called. A share of the clones is absent; for the studies checked, an unresolved V gene accounts for under half, and the remainder has no known explanation. The sample table contains 400,000 or so clones; only one count was recorded for around 9.6% of them. 0.55% to 0.75% of the sample is in the top ten clones. The sample taken for sequencing was central memory CD4+ T cells from blood. These receptors all stem from a man under 40 with type 1 diabetes.

This clone was seen repeatedly, ten times or more. The rearrangement links TRBV28 to TRBJ2-7, with 10 bases matching TRBD2. From germline, CDR1 is MDHEN and CDR2 SYDVKM. The CDR3 extends over 15 amino acids. After removal of 4 bases from V and 5 bases from J, the junction contained 8 bases not matched to a gene. CDR3 bases: TGTGCCAGCAGTTCCCCCAGCGGGAGGGCCCACGAGCAGTACTTC. It is translated as CASSSPSGRAHEQYF. The complete variable domain, with remaining parts taken from reference TRBV28 and TRBJ2-7, reads DVKVTQSSRYLVKRTGEKVFLECVQDMDHENMFWYRQDPGLGLRLIYFSYDVKMKEKGDIPEGYSVSREKKERFSLILESASTNQTSMYLCASSSPSGRAHEQYFGPGTRLTVT.

The CDR3 loop reads CASSELGTPKETQYF. In DNA form, the CDR3 reads TGTGCCAGCAGTGAATTAGGGACTCCAAAAGAGACCCAGTACTTC. The chain recombines TRBV25-1 with TRBJ2-5; the D gene is possibly TRBD2 (6 bases). V shed 1 base and J shed 3 bases, with 12 bases lying between them. The germline V gene encodes CDR1 MGHDK and CDR2 SYGVNS. The CDR3 contains 15 residues.

The V gene is TRBV18, the J gene TRBJ1-2; no reliable D call. Germline loops: CDR1 KGHSH, CDR2 LQKENI. The CDR3 extends over 14 amino acids. The V end was cut by 0 bases, the J end by 8 bases, with 13 bases between. The CDR3 region has the DNA TGTGCCAGCTCACCACCAATGAGGGAGGAAGGCTACACCTTC. Its translation is CASSPPMREEGYTF.

CDR3 bases: TGTGCCACCTTCTACGACAGGGGAGGAGGAGGTGGCTACACCTTC. This sequence encodes CATFYDRGGGGGYTF. This sequence joins TRBV6-6 and TRBJ1-2, with 8 bases lining up with TRBD1. The CDR3 has 15 residues. V was clipped by 10 bases and J by 7 bases; unmatched bases: 17. Germline values: CDR1 MNHNY, CDR2 SVGAGI (reference sequence).

The rearrangement uses TRBV5-4 and TRBJ2-3, with a tentative D call TRBD1 (6 bases). With 7 bases removed from V and 2 bases from J, the gap between germline ends came to 17 bases. The CDR3 has 15 amino acids. Per germline, CDR1 SGHNT and CDR2 YYREEE (reference sequence). The CDR3 spells CASLPRDTDTDTQYF. The CDR3 nucleotides are TGTGCCAGCTTACCCCGGGACACTGACACAGATACGCAGTATTTT. Together with reference TRBV5-4 and TRBJ2-3, the CDR3 gives the full variable domain: ETGVTQSPTHLIKTRGQQVTLRCSSQSGHNTVSWYQQALGQGPQFIFQYYREEENGRGNFPPRFSGLQFPNYSSELNVNALELDDSALYLCASLPRDTDTDTQYFGPGTRLTVL.

The gene calls are TRBV4-1 and TRBJ2-7, with a possible D match to TRBD2 (6 bases). Germline CDR1 and CDR2: MGHRA and YSYEKL. The CDR3 length is 17 residues. Trimming removed 1 base from V and 0 bases from J, with 16 bases in between. This CDR3 is CASSQGAGREISYEQYF. CDR3 bases: TGCGCCAGCAGCCAAGGGGCAGGTCGGGAGATCTCCTACGAGCAGTACTTC.

The sample holds a few counts of this clone. CDR3 loop: CASNKLAGVLDTQYF. The CDR3 coding sequence is TGTGCCAGCAATAAACTAGCGGGAGTATTGGATACGCAGTATTTT. V and J are TRBV7-2 and TRBJ2-3; 11 nucleotides line up with TRBD2. V shed 7 bases and J 6 bases; nucleotides not matched to a gene: 9. The length of the CDR3 is 15 residues. The germline CDR1 and CDR2 sequences are SGHTA and FQGNSA.

This clone came up a few times. The rearrangement uses TRBV27 and TRBJ1-2, with a possible D match to TRBD1 (6 bases). Germline V gene lookup returns CDR1 MNHEY and CDR2 SMNVEV (reference sequence). CDR3 length: 14 amino acids. The V end was cut by 3 bases, the J end by 8 bases, with 16 bases between. The CDR3 nucleotides read TGTGCCAGCAGTTTTCGGCAGGGGCTGGGGGGCTACACCTTC. It is translated as CASSFRQGLGGYTF.

In its sample, this clone was seen a few times. V gene TRBV29-1 combines with J gene TRBJ2-3; D remains ambiguous. V was pared by 7 bases and J by 4 bases, with 15 bases between. Germline V lookup: CDR1 SQVTM, CDR2 ANQGSEA. This CDR3 region has 13 residues. The CDR3 bases are TGCAGCGCCGTCCAAAGGGCCGCAGATACGCAGTATTTT. Residues: CSAVQRAADTQYF.

This chain joins TRBV27 and TRBJ2-6; D might be TRBD1 (6 bases). The CDR3 runs to 14 residues. Deletions cut 7 bases from V and 2 bases from J, with 9 bases between. Looked up from germline, CDR1 is MNHEY and CDR2 is SMNVEV (reference sequence). The CDR3 DNA follows: TGTGCCAGCAAACAGGGCGCTGGGGCCAACGTCCTGACTTTC. This gives the protein CASKQGAGANVLTF. The full variable domain, in which reference TRBV27 and TRBJ2-6 provide the parts outside the CDR3, is EAQVTQNPRYLITVTGKKLTVTCSQNMNHEYMSWYRQDPGLGLRQIYYSMNVEVTDKGDVPEGYKVSRKEKRNFPLILESPSPNQTSLYFCASKQGAGANVLTFGAGSRLTVL.

The rearrangement links TRBV28 to TRBJ1-1; D is perhaps TRBD1 (5 bases). This CDR3 spans 14 amino acids. The V end lost 3 bases, the J end lost 1 base, and 9 bases lay between the germline ends. Germline CDR1 reads MDHEN; CDR2 reads SYDVKM. CDR3 nucleotide sequence: TGTGCCAGCAGTTTTAGTGGGGGGAACACTGAAGCTTTCTTT. Protein sequence: CASSFSGGNTEAFF.

This rearrangement joins TRBV14 to TRBJ1-1; a possible D gene is TRBD1 (5 bases). The length of the CDR3 is 16 residues. V dropped 2 bases and J dropped 0 bases, with 13 bases sitting between them. The germline gives CDR1 SGHDN, CDR2 FVKESK. CDR3 sequence (DNA): TGTGCCAGCAGCCAATCCGGGGCTGGAATGAACACTGAAGCTTTCTTT. Its translation is CASSQSGAGMNTEAFF.

The V call is TRBV28, the J call TRBJ2-5, with TRBD2 matching 10 bases. Germline CDR1 MDHEN, CDR2 SYDVKM. The CDR3 sequence is 15 residues long. The V gene end was trimmed by 3 bases and the J gene end by 5 bases; junction bases not matched to a gene: 6. CDR3 sequence: CASSLLAGEDETQYF. The CDR3 coding sequence is TGTGCCAGCAGTTTGCTAGCGGGAGAAGACGAGACCCAGTACTTC. Drawing the rest from reference TRBV28 and TRBJ2-5, the complete variable domain is DVKVTQSSRYLVKRTGEKVFLECVQDMDHENMFWYRQDPGLGLRLIYFSYDVKMKEKGDIPEGYSVSREKKERFSLILESASTNQTSMYLCASSLLAGEDETQYFGPGTRLLVL.

The genes are TRBV5-1 and TRBJ2-7; the match to TRBD1 covers 11 bases. The CDR3 has 15 amino acids. The germline V gene has CDR1 SGHRS and CDR2 YFSETQ. J lost 6 bases, V lost 0 bases, and 5 bases had no gene match. The CDR3 sequence: CASSLDPGTGGEQYF. CDR3 DNA sequence: TGCGCCAGCAGCTTGGACCCCGGGACAGGGGGCGAGCAGTACTTC.

This clone was counted ten times or more. J is TRBJ2-7 and V is TRBV2; 11 bases fit TRBD2. Trimming took 4 bases from V and 6 from J; bases not matched to a gene: 2. CDR1 and CDR2 from the germline V gene are SNHLY and FYNNEI. There are 13 residues in the CDR3. CDR3: CASSVAGGLEQYF. The CDR3 DNA sequence: TGTGCCAGCAGTGTAGCGGGAGGGCTCGAGCAGTACTTC.

In this sample, this clone turned up a few times. This chain uses TRBV30 with TRBJ2-3, with TRBD2 matching over 7 bases. The germline CDR1 and CDR2 sequences are GTSNPN and SVGIG (reference sequence). This CDR3 comprises 15 residues. V lost 0 bases, J lost 3 bases, and 6 bases stayed unmatched. The CDR3 DNA reads as TGTGCCTGGAGTGTCGGTAGCGGGCAAACAGATACGCAGTATTTT. Translated, it gives CAWSVGSGQTDTQYF.

V is TRBV4-2 and J is TRBJ2-5, with D hard to call. The CDR3 runs to 17 residues. V lost 1 base and J lost 0, with 15 bases in between. CDR1 is LGHNA, CDR2 YNFKEQ, per germline. The CDR3 DNA reads TGTGCCAGCAGCCAAGCGGTTGACCGGACGTACCAAGAGACCCAGTACTTC. Amino acid sequence: CASSQAVDRTYQETQYF.

The chain joins TRBV14 to TRBJ2-7; a possible D gene is TRBD2 (6 bases). CDR3 length equals 17 residues. Germline CDR1 and CDR2: SGHDN and FVKESK. V was cut by 4 bases and J by 0 bases, with 19 bases left in between. The CDR3, as DNA: TGTGCCAGCAGCCCTTTTCCGGGACTGAGAACCTCCTACGAGCAGTACTTC. Its translation is CASSPFPGLRTSYEQYF.

The table lists this clone with a few counts. The chain recombines TRBV6-5 with TRBJ2-7; 7 nucleotides agree with TRBD1. Germline V gene data show CDR1 as MNHEY and CDR2 as SVGAGI. CDR3 size: 14 residues. J gave up 6 bases and V 4 bases, and 9 bases lay outside the gene matches. The DNA for the CDR3 is TGTGCCAGCAGTTCCCTCACGACAGGGATCGAGCAGTACTTC. Its protein is CASSSLTTGIEQYF.

This clone was picked up a small number of times. The chain joins TRBV7-9 to TRBJ2-1; D might be TRBD1 (7 bases). This CDR3 contains 16 residues. Trimming took off 3 bases at V and 4 bases at J, with 16 bases between the two ends. Per the germline V gene, CDR1 is SEHNR and CDR2 is FQNEAQ (reference sequence). The CDR3 region has the DNA TGTGCCAGCAGCTTTAGGGGGGACAGACAATACAATGAGCAGTTCTTC. Translated, it gives CASSFRGDRQYNEQFF.

This clone was counted ten times or more. The rearrangement links TRBV7-2 to TRBJ2-7; no clear D gene. Trimming shortened V by 1 base and J by 2 bases, and 9 bases separated the two germline ends. Looked up from germline, CDR1 is SGHTA and CDR2 is FQGNSA. The CDR3 extends over 14 amino acids. This CDR3 reads CASSLGPTTYEQYF. Here the CDR3 DNA reads TGTGCCAGCAGCTTAGGACCTACGACCTACGAGCAGTACTTC. The full variable domain, in which reference TRBV7-2 and TRBJ2-7 provide the parts outside the CDR3, is GAGVSQSPSNKVTEKGKDVELRCDPISGHTALYWYRQSLGQGLEFLIYFQGNSAPDKSGLPSDRFSAERTGGSVSTLTIQRTQQEDSAVYLCASSLGPTTYEQYFGPGTRLTVT.

This clone was detected only a few times. V gene TRBV28 combines with J gene TRBJ1-2; D ambiguous. This CDR3 contains 17 residues. The V gene lost 5 bases and the J gene lost 4 bases, with 23 bases spanning the gap. Germline V gene sequence: CDR1 MDHEN, CDR2 SYDVKM. DNA for the CDR3: TGTGCCAGCAGTGCCCAAGAGTACCAGGCAAGCATCTATGGCTACACCTTC. Translating it yields CASSAQEYQASIYGYTF.